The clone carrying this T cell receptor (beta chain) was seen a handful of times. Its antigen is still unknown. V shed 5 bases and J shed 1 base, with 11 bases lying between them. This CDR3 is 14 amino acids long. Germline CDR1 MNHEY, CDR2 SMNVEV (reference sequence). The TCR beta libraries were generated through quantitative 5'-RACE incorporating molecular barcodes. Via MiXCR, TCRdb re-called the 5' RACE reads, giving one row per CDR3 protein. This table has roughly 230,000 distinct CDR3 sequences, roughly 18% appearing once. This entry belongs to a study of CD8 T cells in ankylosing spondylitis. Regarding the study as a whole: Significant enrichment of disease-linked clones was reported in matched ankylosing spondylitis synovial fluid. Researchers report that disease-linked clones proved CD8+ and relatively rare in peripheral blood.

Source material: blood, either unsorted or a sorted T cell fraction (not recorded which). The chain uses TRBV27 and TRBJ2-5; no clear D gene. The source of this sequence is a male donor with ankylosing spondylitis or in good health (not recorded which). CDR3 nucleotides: TGTGCCAGCAGTCCCTATGGGCCCCAAGAGACCCAGTACTTC. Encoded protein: CASSPYGPQETQYF.